A single T cell receptor beta chain is shown here with its context. This receptor's antigen is unknown. Per-base quality was not reported, and no clone a single base away is much larger than it. The method was PCR. The sequencer was an Illumina HiSeq 2500. TCR libraries were prepared with molecular barcoding, using unique molecular identifiers to normalize TCRbeta repertoire quantification. Through fastp at Q25 and MiXCR, TCRdb rebuilt clones from the public reads, retaining in-frame beta chains. For every CDR3 protein sequence, its rows merge into one entry that carries the most common genes and DNA. Present in this sample are a few hundred thousand distinct CDR3 sequences, 16% of which were seen just once. The ten most abundant clones make up approximately 29% of the sample. The label giving this sample's treatment or condition can be read as: allogeneic hematopoietic cell transplantation with graft depleted of TCRalphabeta T cells and CD19 B cells. The children who served as transplant recipients had been given grafts of TCRalphabeta/CD19-depleted allogeneic hematopoietic cells.

The CDR3 runs 14 amino acids, cysteine and phenylalanine included. Only the CDR3 part of the read is kept: 42 bases, read in frame from the first base. Ends trimmed: V by 6 bases, J by 8 bases; bases unmatched to a gene: 8. CDR1 and CDR2, looked up from the germline V gene, are SGHTA and FQGTGA. This record comes from a study of T-cell reconstitution after alpha-beta-depleted transplantation in children (dated by TCRdb to the mid-2010s). Notes on the research overall: The study quantitatively tracked T-cell immune reconstitution after TCRalphabeta/CD19-depleted allogeneic hematopoietic cell transplantation in children using TCR repertoire profiling. Results and caveats for the whole study, not just this receptor: Over subsequent months, a decline in hyperexpanded clone frequencies was noted, and after one year, T-cell counts and TCRbeta diversity were mostly ascribed to newly produced T cells. The apparently early alphabetaT-cell count recovery about two months after transplant was reportedly dependent on only several hundred rapidly expanded clones derived from non-depleted graft cells. In some patients, high TCRbeta diversity at day 60 was attributed to recipient T cells and intrathymic progenitors that had survived conditioning.

The specimen comprised PBMCs, mostly from graft donor cells, sampled 360 days after TCRalphabeta/CD19-depleted stem cell transplant. The sequence was collected from a boy in the first two years of life who had a stem cell transplant for Wiskott-Aldrich syndrome, so the T cells may come from the graft donor. The rearrangement combines TRBV7-3 with TRBJ2-1, with 9 junctional bases fitting TRBD2. The DNA sequence follows: TGTGCCAGCAGACCTAGCGGGACTTGGGATGAGCAGTTCTTC. Translated, it gives CASRPSGTWDEQFF.